The clone carrying this TCR beta chain was picked up a small number of times. Its cognate antigen is unknown. This entry belongs to a study of T cells after yellow fever vaccination. Overall study: Preparation of fractions with low cell numbers was performed using SMART-Seq v4 Ultra Low Input. Study outcomes and limitations: Researchers cautioned that FACS-sorted repertoires could harbor abundant clonotypes contaminating from the bulk population.

UMIs were added to TCR cDNA along with a universal primer site when it was made by 5'RACE template switching. TCRdb passed the 5' RACE reads through MiXCR, listing each CDR3 protein once. This sample has hundreds of thousands of distinct CDR3 sequences; around 3.6% occur once, and the top ten carry around 22%. V lost 5 bases, J lost 3 bases, and 7 bases stayed unmatched. The CDR3 spans 14 residues. In germline, CDR1 is SGHKS, CDR2 YYEKEE (reference sequence). This material consisted of PBMCs, taken on the day of the yellow fever booster vaccination. This chain links TRBV5-5 with TRBJ2-5; 7 positions match TRBD2. The source of this sequence is a man aged 18 to 30 who received the YFV17D yellow fever vaccine. This CDR3 reads CASRPGTTEETQYF. CDR3 nucleotides: TGTGCCAGCAGGCCCGGGACTACCGAAGAGACCCAGTACTTC. Supplemented by reference TRBV5-5 and TRBJ2-5, the full variable domain reads DAGVTQSPTHLIKTRGQQVTLRCSPISGHKSVSWYQQVLGQGPQFIFQYYEKEERGRGNFPDRFSARQFPNYSSELNVNALLLGDSALYLCASRPGTTEETQYFGPGTRLLVL.